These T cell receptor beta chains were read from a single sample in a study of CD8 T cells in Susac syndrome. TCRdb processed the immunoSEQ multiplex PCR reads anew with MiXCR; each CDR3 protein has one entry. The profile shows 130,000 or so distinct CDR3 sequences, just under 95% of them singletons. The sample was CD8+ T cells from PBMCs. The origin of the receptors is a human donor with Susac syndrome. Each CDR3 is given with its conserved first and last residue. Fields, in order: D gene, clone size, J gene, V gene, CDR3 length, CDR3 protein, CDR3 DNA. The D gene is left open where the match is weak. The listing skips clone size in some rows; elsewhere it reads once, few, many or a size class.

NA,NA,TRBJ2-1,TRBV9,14,CASSVGSSYNEQFF,TGTGCCAGCAGCGTAGGTAGCTCCTACAATGAGCAGTTCTTC
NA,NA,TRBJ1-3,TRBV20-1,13,CSASRDAGNTIYF,TGCAGTGCTAGCCGGGACGCGGGAAACACCATATATTTT
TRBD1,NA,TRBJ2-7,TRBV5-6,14,CASSEPDRAYEQYF,TGTGCCAGCAGCGAACCGGACAGGGCTTACGAGCAGTACTTC
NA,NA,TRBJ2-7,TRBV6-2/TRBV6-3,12,CASSYDTYEQYF,TGTGCCAGCAGTTACGACACCTACGAGCAGTACTTC
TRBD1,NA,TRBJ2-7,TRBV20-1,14,CSATGQGRTYEQYF,TGCAGTGCTACCGGACAGGGTAGGACCTACGAGCAGTACTTC
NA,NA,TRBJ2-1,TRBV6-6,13,CASITNGDNEQFF,TGTGCCAGCATTACAAACGGAGACAATGAGCAGTTCTTC
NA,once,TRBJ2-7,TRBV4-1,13,CASSQVLGIEQYF,TGCGCCAGCAGCCAGGTTTTAGGGATCGAGCAGTACTTC
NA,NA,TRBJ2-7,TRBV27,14,CASSLRFLSYEQYF,TGTGCCAGCAGTTTGCGGTTCCTCTCCTACGAGCAGTACTTC
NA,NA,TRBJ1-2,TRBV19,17,CASSIVPDIFANYGYTF,TGTGCCAGTAGTATAGTCCCGGACATTTTCGCTAACTATGGCTACACCTTC
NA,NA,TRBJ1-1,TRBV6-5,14,CASSYMSNGAEAFF,TGTGCCAGCAGTTACATGAGTAATGGGGCCGAAGCTTTCTTT
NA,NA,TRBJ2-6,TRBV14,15,CASRGTGTGANVLTF,TGTGCCAGCAGAGGAACAGGGACTGGGGCCAACGTCCTGACTTTC
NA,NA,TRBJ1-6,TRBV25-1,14,CASSESGFSSPLHF,TGTGCCAGCAGTGAATCCGGCTTCTCCTCACCCCTCCACTTT
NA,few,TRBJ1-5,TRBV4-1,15,CASSQVRGGNQPQHF,TGCGCCAGCAGCCAAGTCCGAGGGGGGAATCAGCCCCAGCATTTT
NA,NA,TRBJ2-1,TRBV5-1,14,CASSPGLPYNEQFF,TGCGCCAGCAGCCCGGGCTTACCCTACAATGAGCAGTTCTTC
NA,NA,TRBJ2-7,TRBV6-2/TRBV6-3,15,CASSYSRVRTYEQYF,TGTGCCAGCAGTTACTCGAGGGTCAGAACCTACGAGCAGTACTTC
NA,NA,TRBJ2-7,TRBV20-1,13,CSARGGTTYEQYF,TGCAGTGCTAGAGGCGGGACCACCTACGAGCAGTACTTC
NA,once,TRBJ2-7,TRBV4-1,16,CASSQERTSLSYEQYF,TGCGCCAGCAGCCAAGAGCGAACTTCCCTCTCCTACGAGCAGTACTTC
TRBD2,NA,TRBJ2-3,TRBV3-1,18,CASSPAATSGGTRNTQYF,TGTGCCAGCAGCCCCGCGGCCACTAGCGGGGGGACCCGGAATACGCAGTATTTT
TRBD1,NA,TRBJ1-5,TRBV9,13,CASGRGLNQPQHF,TGTGCCAGCGGCAGGGGGCTTAATCAGCCCCAGCATTTT
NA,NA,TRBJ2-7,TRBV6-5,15,CASSYGGQGPYEQYF,TGTGCCAGCAGTTACGGCGGTCAGGGCCCCTACGAGCAGTACTTC
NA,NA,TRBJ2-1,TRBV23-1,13,CASLPQHRNEQFF,TGCGCCAGCCTACCCCAACACCGGAATGAGCAGTTCTTC
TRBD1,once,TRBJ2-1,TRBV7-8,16,CASSTSTGGTDNEQFF,TGTGCCAGCAGCACTTCGACAGGGGGCACGGACAATGAGCAGTTCTTC
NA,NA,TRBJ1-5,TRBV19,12,CATEGGDQPQHF,TGTGCCACCGAAGGTGGGGATCAGCCCCAGCATTTT
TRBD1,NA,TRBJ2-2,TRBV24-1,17,CATSDRDSPRNTGELFF,TGTGCCACCAGTGACCGGGACAGCCCGAGGAACACCGGGGAGCTGTTTTTT
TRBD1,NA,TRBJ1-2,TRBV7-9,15,CASSLAVTGNYGYTF,TGTGCCAGCAGCCTAGCCGTGACAGGGAACTATGGCTACACCTTC
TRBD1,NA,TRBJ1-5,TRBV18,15,CASSPPGTGDQPQHF,TGTGCCAGCTCACCGCCCGGGACAGGGGATCAGCCCCAGCATTTT
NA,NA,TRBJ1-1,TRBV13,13,CASSLEGAVTAFF,TGTGCCAGCAGCTTGGAGGGCGCGGTGACAGCTTTCTTT
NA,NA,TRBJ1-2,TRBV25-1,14,CASSEYSQPYGYTF,TGTGCCAGCAGTGAATACTCCCAGCCCTATGGCTACACCTTC
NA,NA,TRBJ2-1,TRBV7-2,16,CASSLVASSSYNEQFF,TGTGCCAGCAGCTTAGTTGCTTCGAGCTCCTACAATGAGCAGTTCTTC
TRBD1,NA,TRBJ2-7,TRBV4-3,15,CASSREDRGPYEQYF,TGCGCCAGCAGCCGCGAGGACAGGGGTCCCTACGAGCAGTACTTC
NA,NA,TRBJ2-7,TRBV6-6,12,CASSYDGYEQYF,TGTGCCAGCAGTTACGACGGGTACGAGCAGTACTTC
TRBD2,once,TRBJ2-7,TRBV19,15,CASSMGSGGTYEQYF,TGTGCCAGTAGTATGGGTAGCGGGGGAACCTACGAGCAGTACTTC
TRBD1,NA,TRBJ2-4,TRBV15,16,CATSRDTTGEWNIQYF,TGTGCCACCAGCAGAGATACTACAGGGGAATGGAACATTCAGTACTTC
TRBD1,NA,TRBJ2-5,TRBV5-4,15,CASSSTGDMGETQYF,TGTGCCAGCAGCTCGACAGGGGATATGGGGGAGACCCAGTACTTC
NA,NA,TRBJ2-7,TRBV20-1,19,CSARDVAGGARGVSYEQYF,TGCAGTGCTAGAGATGTGGCAGGGGGCGCGCGGGGGGTTTCCTACGAGCAGTACTTC
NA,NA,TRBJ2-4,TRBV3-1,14,CASSPRAAKNIQYF,TGTGCCAGCAGCCCCAGGGCGGCCAAAAACATTCAGTACTTC
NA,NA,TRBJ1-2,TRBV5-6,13,CASSLEGDYGYTF,TGTGCCAGCAGCTTGGAAGGGGACTATGGCTACACCTTC
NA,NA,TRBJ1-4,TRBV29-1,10,CSAQSEKLFF,TGCAGCGCCCAATCTGAAAAACTGTTTTTT
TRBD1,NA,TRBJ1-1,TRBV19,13,CASTDRVGTEAFF,TGTGCCAGTACCGACAGGGTAGGCACTGAAGCTTTCTTT
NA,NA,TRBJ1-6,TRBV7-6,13,CASSWGVGSPLHF,TGTGCCAGCAGCTGGGGGGTAGGGTCACCCCTCCACTTT
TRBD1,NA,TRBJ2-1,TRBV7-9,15,CASLRPRTGTNEQFF,TGTGCCAGCCTCCGCCCTAGGACAGGCACTAATGAGCAGTTCTTC
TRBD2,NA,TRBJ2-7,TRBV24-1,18,CATSDKSGLAGGRHEQYF,TGTGCCACCAGTGATAAATCGGGACTAGCGGGGGGAAGGCACGAGCAGTACTTC
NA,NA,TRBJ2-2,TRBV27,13,CASSLLASGELFF,TGTGCCAGCAGTCTCTTAGCTTCCGGGGAGCTGTTTTTT
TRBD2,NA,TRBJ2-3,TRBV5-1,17,CASSLAVAGGSTDTQYF,TGCGCCAGCAGCTTGGCTGTTGCGGGGGGGAGCACAGATACGCAGTATTTT
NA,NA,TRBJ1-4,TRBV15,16,CATSSGRDTTNEKLFF,TGTGCCACCAGCAGCGGCCGGGATACAACTAATGAAAAACTGTTTTTT
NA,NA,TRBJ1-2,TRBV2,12,CASSEFGGGYTF,TGTGCCAGCAGTGAATTTGGGGGTGGCTACACCTTC
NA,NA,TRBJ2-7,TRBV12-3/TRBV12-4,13,CASSPDRTYEQYF,TGTGCCAGCAGCCCGGACAGAACCTACGAGCAGTACTTC
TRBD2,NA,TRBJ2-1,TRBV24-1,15,CATRVGSGDWDEQFF,TGTGCCACCAGGGTGGGTAGCGGGGATTGGGATGAGCAGTTCTTC
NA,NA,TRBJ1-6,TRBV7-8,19,CASSTEVGTESSYNSPLHF,TGTGCCAGCAGCACAGAGGTGGGCACCGAGAGCTCCTATAATTCACCCCTCCACTTT
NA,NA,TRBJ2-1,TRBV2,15,CASFSRDDLRSEQFF,TGTGCCAGCTTTTCCCGGGACGACCTTCGAAGTGAGCAGTTCTTC
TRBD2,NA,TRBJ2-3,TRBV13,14,CASRSRGGKDTQYF,TGTGCCAGCAGATCGCGGGGGGGCAAAGATACGCAGTATTTT
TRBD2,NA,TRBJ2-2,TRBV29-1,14,CSALERGGAGELFF,TGCAGCGCCCTAGAGCGGGGGGGGGCCGGGGAGCTGTTTTTT
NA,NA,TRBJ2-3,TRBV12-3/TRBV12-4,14,CASSSGLRTDTQYF,TGTGCCAGCAGTTCCGGACTTCGCACAGATACGCAGTATTTT
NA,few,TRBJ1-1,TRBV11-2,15,CASSLGWAGFTEAFF,TGTGCCAGCAGCTTAGGTTGGGCGGGGTTCACTGAAGCTTTCTTT
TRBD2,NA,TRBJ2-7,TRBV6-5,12,CASRAGAYEQYF,TGTGCCAGCAGGGCGGGGGCCTACGAGCAGTACTTC